This T cell receptor beta chain was identified during a study of early T cells in non-severe SARS-CoV-2 infection. Study background: From unsorted whole blood, bulk RNA was sequenced, and the chains remained unpaired. Study conclusions and caveats: Clonotype matching in VDJdb favored anti-spike CD8 responses and did not capture private and CD4 specificities.

TCRdb reanalysed the 5' RACE reads using MiXCR and keeps one entry per CDR3 protein. The sample includes 55,000 to 65,000 distinct CDR3 sequences, approximately 16% seen only once; the top ten take about 4%. The ends were cut back, 10 bases at V and 6 bases at J, with 13 bases in the middle. The CDR3 is 11 residues long. Germline lookup yields CDR1 ENHRY and CDR2 SYGVKD. Note on this clonotype: What it recognizes is unknown.

This receptor was identified in an adult who was a healthcare worker with PCR-confirmed SARS-CoV-2 infection or an uninfected control (not recorded which). The sample here was whole blood, taken at baseline. The chain uses TRBV10-3 and TRBJ2-7; D is undetermined. The CDR3 DNA follows: TGTGCCACCCGCAATATCCGCGAGCAGTACTTC. It translates to CATRNIREQYF.